These T cell receptor beta chains were read from a single sample in a study of shared clonotypes between healthy human individuals. Profiled with immunoSEQ multiplex PCR; TCRdb holds only in-frame clones, not every one. The sample comprises more than 400,000 clones, 90% to 97% of which are singletons, and 0.05% to 0.07% rests with the top ten. Material: naive CD4+ T cells sorted from blood. The receptors were sampled from a woman under 40 in good health. The CDR3 runs from the conserved cysteine through the conserved F or W. Each record gives: V gene, CDR3 length, D gene, clone size, J gene, CDR3 protein, CDR3 DNA. The D gene is left open where the match is weak. Size is omitted from some rows. Given values are once, few, many or a class for expanded clones.

>TRBV28|14|TRBD1|.|TRBJ2-7
CASRNFDRVYEQYF
TGTGCCAGCAGGAACTTCGACAGGGTCTACGAGCAGTACTTC
>TRBV28|14|.|.|TRBJ2-5
CASSFVSREETQYF
TGTGCCAGCAGTTTTGTCTCCAGAGAAGAGACCCAGTACTTC
>TRBV28|14|.|.|TRBJ1-1
CASRPYRAGTEAFF
TGTGCCAGCAGACCTTACAGGGCGGGGACTGAAGCTTTCTTT
>TRBV6-1|15|.|.|TRBJ1-5
CASRPRLNSNQPQHF
TGTGCCAGCAGACCGCGATTGAATAGCAATCAGCCCCAGCATTTT
>TRBV28|13|.|.|TRBJ2-7
CASRAEGLREQYF
TGTGCCAGCAGAGCGGAGGGTCTACGGGAGCAGTACTTC
>TRBV29-1|13|.|once|TRBJ2-1
CSVELAKRNEQFF
TGCAGCGTTGAACTAGCGAAACGCAATGAGCAGTTCTTC
>TRBV5-1|14|.|.|TRBJ1-2
CASSLEYREGPYTF
TGCGCCAGCAGCTTGGAGTACCGAGAAGGGCCATACACCTTC
>TRBV7-3|16|.|.|TRBJ2-2
CASSLYTGVSTGELFF
TGTGCCAGCAGCTTATATACAGGCGTCAGCACCGGGGAGCTGTTTTTT
>TRBV6-6|15|TRBD2|.|TRBJ2-7
CASSYGLAGVSEQYF
TGTGCCAGCAGTTACGGGCTAGCGGGAGTTTCCGAGCAGTACTTC
>TRBV5-1|15|.|.|TRBJ2-7
CASSLGLILANEQYF
TGCGCCAGCAGCTTGGGACTAATATTGGCAAACGAGCAGTACTTC
>TRBV27|15|TRBD1|.|TRBJ1-2
CASSIRDRGPDGYTF
TGTGCCAGCAGTATCCGGGACAGGGGGCCTGATGGCTACACCTTC
>TRBV19|12|.|.|TRBJ1-4
CASRGVGEKLFF
TGTGCCAGTAGAGGGGTTGGAGAAAAACTGTTTTTT
>TRBV10-2|14|TRBD2|.|TRBJ2-7
CASSETGGPYEQYF
TGCGCCAGCAGTGAGACGGGAGGGCCTTACGAGCAGTACTTC
>TRBV27|17|TRBD2|.|TRBJ2-5
CASSRRTSGRGGETQYF
TGTGCCAGCAGCCGGAGGACTAGCGGGAGAGGAGGGGAGACCCAGTACTTC